These T cell receptor beta chains were read from a single sample in a study of response to subunit inactivated influenza vaccine. TCRdb called the RT-PCR reads again in MiXCR, with one record for every CDR3 protein. The data contain under 500,000 distinct CDR3 sequences, around 9.9% of them singletons. This sample comprised PBMCs from blood, obtained around seven weeks after vaccination. Source of these receptors: a man between 45 and 60 years old who received an inactivated influenza vaccine. The CDR3 runs from the conserved cysteine through the conserved F or W. The D gene is left open where the match is weak. The size field is filled for only some rows; it gives once, few, many or a size class.

>many|NA|TRBV7-6|TRBJ2-1
CASSLDASYYNEQFF
TGTGCCAGCAGCTTAGATGCTAGCTACTACAATGAGCAGTTCTTC
>few|TRBD2|TRBV5-1|TRBJ2-7
CASTAWGGTTYEQYF
TGCGCCAGCACCGCGTGGGGGGGTACAACCTACGAGCAGTACTTC
>NA|NA|TRBV20-1|TRBJ2-2
CSASRGRSGELFF
TGCAGTGCTTCTCGGGGGCGCTCCGGGGAGCTGTTTTTT
>NA|TRBD1|TRBV30|TRBJ1-2
CAWSVQGAGYTF
TGTGCCTGGAGTGTACAGGGGGCCGGCTACACCTTC
>many|NA|TRBV20-1|TRBJ2-7
CSARDPRGSSYEQYF
TGCAGTGCTAGAGATCCAAGGGGATCGTCCTACGAGCAGTACTTC
>NA|TRBD1|TRBV7-8|TRBJ2-7
CASSFRDRASHEQYF
TGTGCCAGCAGCTTCCGGGACAGGGCTTCCCACGAGCAGTACTTC
>NA|TRBD2|TRBV5-1|TRBJ2-3
CASSFGLTSGSTDTQYF
TGCGCCAGCAGCTTTGGGTTGACTAGCGGAAGCACAGATACGCAGTATTTT
>many|NA|TRBV24-1|TRBJ2-5
CATSDPVKKETQYF
TGTGCCACCAGTGACCCGGTCAAGAAAGAGACCCAGTACTTC
>NA|TRBD2|TRBV24-1|TRBJ2-7
CATSDSSGRAYEQYF
TGTGCCACCAGTGACTCTAGCGGGAGGGCCTACGAGCAGTACTTC
>few|TRBD1|TRBV7-3|TRBJ1-6
CASSLTGLNSPLHF
TGTGCCAGCAGCTTGACAGGGCTGAATTCACCCCTCCACTTT
>NA|NA|TRBV14|TRBJ2-1
CASSQFLEGEQFF
TGTGCCAGCAGCCAATTCCTGGAGGGTGAGCAGTTCTTC
>many|TRBD2|TRBV29-1|TRBJ2-2
CSVTPGGDGELFF
TGCAGCGTTACGCCGGGAGGGGACGGGGAGCTGTTTTTT
>NA|TRBD2|TRBV18|TRBJ2-3
CASSPTSGQEDTQYF
TGTGCCAGCTCACCTACTAGCGGGCAGGAAGATACGCAGTATTTT
>few|NA|TRBV5-1|TRBJ2-1
CASSFSSGLALSYNEQFF
TGCGCCAGCAGCTTTTCCTCGGGGCTAGCGCTCTCCTACAATGAGCAGTTCTTC
>few|NA|TRBV7-2|TRBJ2-3
CASSTHRGGDTQYF
TGTGCCAGCAGCACGCATAGGGGGGGAGATACGCAGTATTTT
>NA|NA|TRBV11-2|TRBJ2-3
CASSLEQDLSTDTQYF
TGTGCCAGCAGCTTAGAACAGGACCTGAGCACAGATACGCAGTATTTT
>NA|NA|TRBV11-2|TRBJ2-1
CASSLDVLAPRKFF
TGTGCCAGCAGCTTAGACGTACTAGCCCCGAGAAAGTTCTTC
>NA|TRBD1|TRBV2|TRBJ2-3
CASSGDRVSTDTQYF
TGTGCCAGCAGTGGAGACAGGGTTTCAACAGATACGCAGTATTTT
>many|NA|TRBV4-3|TRBJ1-2
CASSQDSFYGYTF
TGCGCCAGCAGCCAAGACAGTTTCTATGGCTACACCTTC
>many|NA|TRBV7-9|TRBJ2-6
CASSPVLSGSGANVLTF
TGTGCCAGCAGCCCCGTTTTATCCGGCTCTGGGGCCAACGTCCTGACTTTC
>few|TRBD2|TRBV12-3/TRBV12-4|TRBJ2-7
CASSGTRGSSYEQYF
TGTGCCAGCAGCGGGACGCGGGGGAGCTCCTACGAGCAGTACTTC
>few|TRBD2|TRBV2|TRBJ2-7
CASRATSGSMYEQYF
TGTGCCAGCAGAGCTACTAGCGGGAGTATGTACGAGCAGTACTTC
>NA|TRBD1|TRBV27|TRBJ2-2
CASSLSGQGVTGELFF
TGTGCCAGCAGTTTGTCGGGACAGGGAGTCACCGGGGAGCTGTTTTTT
>few|NA|TRBV9|TRBJ1-2
CASSVDPVYGYTF
TGTGCCAGCAGCGTAGACCCTGTTTATGGCTACACCTTC
>many|TRBD2|TRBV20-1|TRBJ2-1
CSAYRLAGSYNEQFF
TGCAGTGCTTACCGACTAGCGGGATCCTACAATGAGCAGTTCTTC
>NA|NA|TRBV27|TRBJ1-6
CASSLAKRNSPLHF
TGTGCCAGCAGTTTGGCGAAACGTAATTCACCCCTCCACTTT
>NA|NA|TRBV7-9|TRBJ2-1
CASSLEWGPEQFF
TGTGCCAGCAGCTTAGAGTGGGGACCCGAGCAGTTCTTC
>few|NA|TRBV2|TRBJ2-3
CASSEEDSTDTQYF
TGTGCCAGCAGTGAAGAAGATAGCACAGATACGCAGTATTTT
>few|TRBD1|TRBV7-2|TRBJ2-3
CASGQVSTLSTDTQYF
TGTGCCAGCGGACAGGTGTCCACTCTTAGCACAGATACGCAGTATTTT
>many|NA|TRBV6-1|TRBJ1-2
CASSARGARGYTF
TGTGCCAGCAGTGCTCGGGGGGCAAGAGGCTACACCTTC
>NA|TRBD2|TRBV5-1|TRBJ2-1
CASSLTAGGPLYNEQFF
TGCGCCAGCAGCTTGACAGCGGGGGGGCCCTTATACAATGAGCAGTTCTTC
>NA|TRBD2|TRBV12-3/TRBV12-4|TRBJ2-1
CASRLAGGPYNEQFF
TGTGCCAGCAGACTAGCGGGGGGGCCTTACAATGAGCAGTTCTTC
>many|TRBD2|TRBV5-1|TRBJ2-3
CASSLLAGDTDTQYF
TGCGCCAGCAGCTTGCTAGCGGGGGACACAGATACGCAGTATTTT
>NA|NA|TRBV25-1|TRBJ1-5
CASSELGASPQHF
TGTGCCAGCAGTGAGTTGGGCGCTTCCCCCCAGCATTTT
>few|NA|TRBV6-6|TRBJ1-4
CASWGTNEKLFF
TGTGCCAGCTGGGGGACTAATGAAAAACTGTTTTTT
>NA|TRBD2|TRBV11-2|TRBJ2-5
CASSWALLAGESGLRQETQYF
TGTGCCAGCAGCTGGGCCCTACTAGCGGGGGAAAGTGGGTTAAGGCAAGAGACCCAATACTTC
>many|NA|TRBV20-1|TRBJ1-2
CSARESYGYTF
TGCAGTGCTAGGGAGAGCTATGGCTACACCTTC
>NA|TRBD1|TRBV12-3/TRBV12-4|TRBJ2-1
CASTQGQGPYNEQFF
TGTGCCAGCACCCAGGGACAGGGCCCCTACAATGAGCAGTTCTTC
>few|TRBD1|TRBV7-2|TRBJ1-5
CASSPQGVLANQPQHF
TGTGCCAGCAGCCCACAGGGGGTTCTCGCTAATCAGCCCCAGCATTTT
>few|NA|TRBV20-1|TRBJ2-2
CSARVRVRGELFF
TGCAGTGCTAGAGTCCGGGTGCGTGGGGAGCTGTTTTTT
>many|NA|TRBV25-1|TRBJ1-2
CASSFELNYGYTF
TGTGCCAGCAGCTTTGAGTTAAACTATGGCTACACCTTC
>many|NA|TRBV27|TRBJ1-4
CASGRIATNEKLFF
TGTGCCAGCGGGAGGATCGCAACTAATGAAAAACTGTTTTTT
>few|TRBD1|TRBV25-1|TRBJ1-2
CASSTAGTGYGYTF
TGTGCCAGCAGCACGGCCGGGACAGGCTATGGCTACACCTTC
>NA|NA|TRBV20-1|TRBJ2-7
CSASKYVLSEQYF
TGCAGTGCTAGTAAATACGTTCTTAGCGAGCAGTACTTC
>NA|TRBD1|TRBV12-3/TRBV12-4|TRBJ1-2
CASNGQGGLGGYTF
TGTGCCAGCAACGGACAGGGGGGATTGGGCGGCTACACCTTC
>NA|TRBD2|TRBV4-3|TRBJ2-3
CASSPLGAGAVDTQYF
TGCGCCAGCAGCCCCCTCGGAGCGGGGGCAGTAGATACGCAGTATTTT
>NA|NA|TRBV4-1|TRBJ1-1
CASKPHWTEDAEAFF
TGCGCCAGCAAACCACATTGGACAGAGGATGCTGAAGCTTTCTTT
>NA|TRBD1|TRBV10-3|TRBJ1-2
CAISKTGLGYTF
TGTGCCATCAGTAAGACAGGGTTGGGCTACACCTTC
>NA|NA|TRBV9|TRBJ1-1
CASSFRGSNTEAFF
TGTGCCAGCAGCTTTCGTGGAAGTAACACTGAAGCTTTCTTT
>NA|NA|TRBV19|TRBJ1-3
CASTVGAGNTIYF
TGTGCCAGTACGGTCGGGGCTGGAAACACCATATATTTT
>few|NA|TRBV7-2|TRBJ2-7
CASSLALPGSVSLYEQYF
TGTGCCAGCAGCTTAGCGCTTCCGGGTTCGGTCTCCCTCTACGAGCAGTACTTC
>NA|NA|TRBV29-1|TRBJ2-3
CSVGTSSASTDTQYF
TGCAGCGTCGGGACTTCCTCAGCTAGCACAGATACGCAGTATTTT
>few|NA|TRBV7-9|TRBJ1-2
CASSLVALGYGYTF
TGTGCCAGCAGCTTAGTGGCCCTCGGTTATGGCTACACCTTC
>many|NA|TRBV29-1|TRBJ2-1
CSGSGGDSSYNEQFF
TGCAGCGGGTCCGGGGGAGATTCCTCCTACAATGAGCAGTTCTTC
>few|NA|TRBV5-1|TRBJ2-7
CASSWAGTDSYEQYF
TGCGCCAGCAGCTGGGCCGGGACCGACTCCTACGAGCAGTACTTC
>few|NA|TRBV12-3/TRBV12-4|TRBJ1-5
CASRSGDQPQHF
TGTGCCAGCAGGTCGGGGGATCAGCCCCAGCATTTT
>many|NA|TRBV12-3/TRBV12-4|TRBJ2-7
CASSRPAFSYEQYF
TGTGCCAGCAGCCGGCCGGCCTTTTCTTACGAGCAGTACTTC